This is a list of T cell receptor beta chains from one sample in a study of response to subunit inactivated influenza vaccine. MiXCR, applied by TCRdb to the RT-PCR reads, yields one record per CDR3 protein. The sample includes hundreds of thousands of distinct CDR3 sequences, 15% to 20% seen only once; the top ten take 3%. The sequencing used CD4+ T cells sorted from PBMCs, collected 23 months after vaccination. These receptors originate from a man aged 50 to 75 who received an inactivated influenza vaccine. The CDR3 runs from the conserved cysteine through the conserved F or W. The D gene is left open where the match is weak. Size is omitted from some rows. Given values are once, few, many or a class for expanded clones.

clone_size j_call v_call d_call cdr3_aa cdr3_nt
many TRBJ2-1 TRBV20-1 TRBD1 CSARDRGLSYNEQFF TGCAGTGCTAGAGACAGGGGGCTGTCCTACAATGAGCAGTTCTTC
many TRBJ2-3 TRBV24-1 TRBD1 CATSDPGTVTDTQYF TGTGCCACCAGTGACCCTGGGACAGTCACAGATACGCAGTATTTT
- TRBJ2-1 TRBV7-6 TRBD1 CASSLASGSRDRDNEQFF TGTGCCAGCAGCTTAGCCTCGGGGTCCCGGGACAGGGACAATGAGCAGTTCTTC
- TRBJ2-5 TRBV6-1 - CASRDSGSETQYF TGTGCCAGCAGGGACAGTGGCTCAGAGACCCAGTACTTC
- TRBJ2-2 TRBV20-1 - CSAKTPGRNTGELFF TGCAGTGCTAAGACTCCGGGGCGAAACACCGGGGAGCTGTTTTTT
- TRBJ1-2 TRBV5-1 TRBD1 CASSGGDRVNYGYTF TGCGCCAGCAGCGGAGGGGACAGGGTAAACTATGGCTACACCTTC
- TRBJ2-1 TRBV20-1 TRBD2 CSAEGREGNNEQFF TGCAGTGCTGAAGGGCGGGAGGGAAACAATGAGCAGTTCTTC
- TRBJ1-1 TRBV3-1 - CASSQLTENTEAFF TGTGCCAGCAGCCAGCTGACTGAGAACACTGAAGCTTTCTTT
few TRBJ2-7 TRBV20-1 TRBD2 CSARGTSGSQTYEQYF TGCAGTGCTAGGGGGACTAGCGGGTCACAAACCTACGAGCAGTACTTC
many TRBJ2-3 TRBV12-3/TRBV12-4 - CASRGRRGNSYSTDTQYF TGTGCCAGCAGAGGCCGGAGGGGAAACAGTTACAGCACAGATACGCAGTATTTT
few TRBJ1-1 TRBV3-1 - CASRQLNTEAFF TGTGCCAGCAGACAATTGAACACTGAAGCTTTCTTT
- TRBJ2-4 TRBV19 - CASRSATKNIQYF TGTGCCAGTCGCAGCGCTACCAAAAACATTCAGTACTTC
once TRBJ1-6 TRBV18 - CASSRGLDSPLHF TGTGCCAGCTCAAGGGGCCTTGACTCACCCCTCCACTTT
few TRBJ2-5 TRBV6-1 - CASNHGASGRETQYF TGTGCCAGCAACCACGGTGCCTCAGGGCGGGAGACCCAGTACTTC
few TRBJ2-7 TRBV4-2 TRBD1 CASSQSSGQGGHEQYF TGTGCCAGCAGCCAATCGTCGGGACAGGGGGGCCACGAGCAGTACTTC
medium-sized TRBJ2-1 TRBV20-1 TRBD2 CSASGSYNEQFF TGCAGCGCTAGCGGATCCTACAATGAGCAGTTCTTC
few TRBJ2-5 TRBV4-3 - CASSQASGRQETQYF TGCGCCAGCAGCCAAGCATCCGGGCGCCAAGAGACCCAGTACTTC
many TRBJ2-7 TRBV2 TRBD2 CASRGTSGSYEQYF TGTGCCAGCAGGGGGACTAGCGGGAGTTACGAGCAGTACTTC
few TRBJ1-1 TRBV25-1 - CASKSMRGTEAFF TGTGCCAGCAAGTCTATGAGGGGGACTGAAGCTTTCTTT
- TRBJ2-3 TRBV12-3/TRBV12-4 - CASSLGAASTDTQYF TGTGCCAGCAGTTTAGGGGCGGCTAGCACAGATACGCAGTATTTT
- TRBJ2-6 TRBV20-1 - CSASRGANSGANVLTF TGCAGTGCCTCCCGGGGGGCCAACTCTGGGGCCAACGTCCTGACTTTC
many TRBJ2-1 TRBV7-2 - CASSPRDSFYNEQFF TGTGCCAGCAGCCCGCGGGACAGCTTCTACAATGAGCAGTTCTTC
few TRBJ2-7 TRBV15 - CATSRTAGTYEQYF TGTGCCACCAGCAGAACAGCTGGGACCTACGAGCAGTACTTC